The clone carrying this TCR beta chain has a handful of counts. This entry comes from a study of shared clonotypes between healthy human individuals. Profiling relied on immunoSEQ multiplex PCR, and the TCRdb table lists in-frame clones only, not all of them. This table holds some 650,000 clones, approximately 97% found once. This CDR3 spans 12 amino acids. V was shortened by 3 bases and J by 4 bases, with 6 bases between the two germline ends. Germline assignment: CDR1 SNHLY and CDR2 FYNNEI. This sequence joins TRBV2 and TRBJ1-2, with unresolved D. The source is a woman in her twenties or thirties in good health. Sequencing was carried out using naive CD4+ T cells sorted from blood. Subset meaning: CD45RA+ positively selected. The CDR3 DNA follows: TGTGCCAGCAGTGATGATAGCTATGGCTACACCTTC. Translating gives CASSDDSYGYTF.